Below are 3 T cell receptor beta chains sequenced from a single sample in a study of circulating CD8 cells and anti-PD-1 response in melanoma. From live CD3+CD8+TCRalphabeta+ cells, four PD-1 and/or TIGIT subsets were sorted. TCR libraries were prepared from around 15 ng of total RNA with the QIAseq Immune Repertoire TCR panel. TCRdb re-called the reads through MiXCR, storing one row per CDR3 protein. Here the sample table reports 10 distinct CDR3 sequences. The sequences come from CD8+ T cells from PBMCs, collected at baseline or after one month of anti-PD-1 therapy (not recorded which). The receptor source for this set is a human donor with melanoma.

Judged by abundance, this clonotype is hyperexpanded (1% or more). The genes are TRBV6-5 and TRBJ2-1; D remains unclear. This CDR3 region has 16 residues. Germline CDR1 and CDR2: MNHEY and SVGAGI. Trimming removed 0 bases at V and 3 bases at J, with 12 bases between. The CDR3 spells CASSYSPPSRYNEQFF. The CDR3 coding sequence is TGTGCCAGCAGTTACTCTCCCCCTAGTCGCTACAATGAGCAGTTCTTC.

This clonotype is classed as hyperexpanded. A much larger clone sits a single nucleotide away, making a read error possible. The conserved closing phenylalanine or tryptophan is absent in this CDR3, likely reflecting a read error. V and J are TRBV6-5 and TRBJ2-1; D call uncertain. This CDR3 has 16 amino acids. V was pared by 0 bases and J by 3 bases, with 12 bases between. Germline CDR1 is MNHEY and CDR2 is SVGAGI. CDR3 in DNA: TGTGCCAGCAGTTACTCTCCCCCTAGTCGCTACAATGAGCAGTTCTCC. Its protein product is CASSYSPPSRYNEQFS.

Judged by abundance, this clonotype is hyperexpanded. V is TRBV24-1 and J is TRBJ2-3; TRBD2 matches at 7 bases. CDR1 is KGHDR, CDR2 SFDVKD, per germline. The V and J ends lost 0 bases and 0 bases, in that order; junction bases with no gene match: 20. CDR3 length: 22 amino acids. CDR3 coding DNA: TGTGCCACCAGTGATTTGCAAATCGGACTAGTGGACGACTTGGCTAGCACAGATACGCAGTATTTT. This translates into CATSDLQIGLVDDLASTDTQYF.